Listed below are T cell receptor beta chains from one sample, sequenced in a study of early T cells in non-severe SARS-CoV-2 infection. TCRdb used MiXCR to reprocess the 5' RACE reads, holding one entry per CDR3 protein. The sample yields about 98,000 distinct CDR3 sequences, about 11% seen once. Sequencing used whole blood. These receptor sequences come from an adult who was a healthcare worker with PCR-confirmed SARS-CoV-2 infection or an uninfected control (not recorded which). Both conserved end residues are part of each CDR3. Fields, in order: V gene, clone size, J gene, CDR3 protein. Expanded clones are given a class, and other clones once, few, many or no size at all.

TRBV6-4	.	TRBJ2-1	CASSLGTAANEQFF
TRBV24-1	few	TRBJ2-4	CATSDSRIAKNIQYF
TRBV6-5	.	TRBJ1-4	CASSWGQGVEKLFF
TRBV7-2	.	TRBJ2-2	CASSSVPTGELFF
TRBV18	many	TRBJ1-3	CASSHRQSSGNTIYF
TRBV5-4	few	TRBJ2-1	CASSLRGDRHEQFF
TRBV5-1	.	TRBJ2-2	CASSPVGGRTSGDTGELFF
TRBV12-5	.	TRBJ2-7	CASGLDPRYEQYF
TRBV11-2	few	TRBJ1-1	CASSFQGQTNTEAFF
TRBV2	few	TRBJ1-2	CASKNVITPGGYTF
TRBV20-1	.	TRBJ2-5	CSARVSRETQYF
TRBV12-5	.	TRBJ2-7	CASGSRIQSYEQYF
TRBV19	many	TRBJ2-7	CASKGGSTYEQYF
TRBV14	.	TRBJ1-6	CASSPWTGGYSPLHF
TRBV5-1	.	TRBJ1-1	CASSPAVLNTEAFF
TRBV6-5	.	TRBJ1-1	CASSYREGGGNTEAFF
TRBV4-1	few	TRBJ2-7	CASSHGGKGEGYEQYF
TRBV5-4	many	TRBJ2-2	CASSLGDSLGELFF
TRBV20-1	many	TRBJ2-7	CSARLVGTGSNEQYF
TRBV7-2	.	TRBJ2-3	CASSPDWIAGGRDTQYF
TRBV7-6	many	TRBJ1-4	CASSNYEGVNEKLFF
TRBV11-1	.	TRBJ2-7	CASSRTGVSYEQYF
TRBV5-1	.	TRBJ2-3	CASSLGLMGTDTQYF
TRBV20-1	few	TRBJ2-2	CSASRLAGRLRPPRELFF
TRBV10-3	few	TRBJ2-7	CAIRLAGDGEQYF
TRBV20-1	.	TRBJ2-2	CSGRSNGELFF
TRBV10-3	few	TRBJ2-3	CAISGSDTQYF
TRBV7-6	many	TRBJ1-2	CASSLNRLERTTRGYGYTF
TRBV7-2	.	TRBJ1-2	CASSPGQAYGYTF
TRBV28	few	TRBJ2-1	CASSFGSYNEQFF
TRBV28	.	TRBJ1-2	CASSFWGTAYGYTF
TRBV5-6	few	TRBJ1-1	CASSSQAPEAFF
TRBV12-3/TRBV12-4	few	TRBJ1-1	CASSLRNRPWEAFF
TRBV28	many	TRBJ2-5	CASTRQQETQYF
TRBV7-9	many	TRBJ1-6	CASTLSNRLTNSPLHF
TRBV2	many	TRBJ2-3	CASSDASGGRADTQYF
TRBV12-3/TRBV12-4	.	TRBJ1-1	CASSWGALTNTEAFF
TRBV20-1	few	TRBJ1-6	CSAPDREYSYNSPLHF
TRBV2	.	TRBJ2-3	CASVGLAGADTQYF
TRBV13	few	TRBJ2-6	CASSHLSSASSGANVLTF
TRBV7-2	once	TRBJ2-1	CASSLMARFF
TRBV19	many	TRBJ2-3	CASSIRKDLGVADTQYF
TRBV27	.	TRBJ2-7	CASSLSRGTGDYEQYF
TRBV20-1	many	TRBJ1-3	CSARDSDSGNTIYF
TRBV29-1	many	TRBJ2-1	CSVDKGNEQFF
TRBV20-1	.	TRBJ2-1	CSARAPLAGDYNEQFF
TRBV19	few	TRBJ2-2	CASSTGGGGELFF
TRBV5-6	.	TRBJ2-2	CASSLGMSTGELFF
TRBV13	few	TRBJ2-7	CASSTGGGTYEQYF
TRBV18	many	TRBJ1-1	CASSPPSNTEAFF
TRBV6-5	many	TRBJ1-2	CASSYSREGGYTF
TRBV11-2	.	TRBJ2-7	CASSVSGRASEQYF
TRBV28	.	TRBJ2-3	CASRSTGTDTQYF
TRBV5-6	.	TRBJ1-5	CASSFGGHNQPQHF
TRBV3-1	.	TRBJ1-1	CASSQFTGINTEAFF